This entry is about one T cell receptor (beta chain). What it binds is unknown. Germline CDR1 and CDR2: SGHAT and FQNNGV. Trimming took 3 bases from V and 5 from J, leaving 16 bases between them. The CDR3 is 15 amino acids. Reverse transcription of roughly 0.5 to 1 ug RNA was performed with random hexamers. Amplification of TCR beta CDR3 by immunoSEQ multiplex PCR spanned 54 Vbeta and 13 Jbeta. TCRdb re-called the immunoSEQ multiplex PCR reads through MiXCR, storing one row per CDR3 protein. The repertoire includes about 130,000 distinct CDR3 sequences, around 93% of them detected once, and approximately 0.18% sits in the top ten. This sample was taken from a study of CD8 T cells in Susac syndrome. Study results and limitations: Total CD8+ and CD8+ TEMRA repertoires contained approximately 16 and five Susac-specific public clones, respectively.

As judged by recently defined diagnostic criteria, patients with Susac syndrome had definite or probable disease. Bulk CD8+ and CD4+ cells came from magnetic negative isolation; CD8+ TEMRA by FACS. The TCR comes from a human donor with Susac syndrome. The sequencing input was CD8+ T cells from PBMCs. The chain employs TRBV11-2 and TRBJ2-5, with D tentatively TRBD2 (6 bases). The CDR3: CASSFGSGEGETQYF. In DNA, the CDR3 is TGTGCCAGCAGCTTTGGTTCGGGAGAGGGCGAGACCCAGTACTTC.